This TCR beta chain was sequenced during a study of blood T cell repertoires in COVID-19. CDR1 GTSNPN and CDR2 SVGIG come from the germline V gene (reference sequence). This CDR3 spans 13 amino acids. V trimming: 5 bases; J trimming: 0 bases; junction bases outside the gene matches: 0. The protocol was immunoSEQ multiplex PCR, while the TCRdb copy is restricted to in-frame clones and leaves out a portion. The profile shows 200,000 or so clones, about 88% of them singletons. The sample consisted of peripheral blood. The V and J genes are TRBV30 and TRBJ2-7; TRBD2 agrees at 11 bases. This clonotype was sampled from a woman in her forties who had recovered from COVID-19. CDR3 residues: CAWGLAGSYEQYF. The CDR3, as DNA: TGTGCCTGGGGACTAGCGGGCTCCTACGAGCAGTACTTC.